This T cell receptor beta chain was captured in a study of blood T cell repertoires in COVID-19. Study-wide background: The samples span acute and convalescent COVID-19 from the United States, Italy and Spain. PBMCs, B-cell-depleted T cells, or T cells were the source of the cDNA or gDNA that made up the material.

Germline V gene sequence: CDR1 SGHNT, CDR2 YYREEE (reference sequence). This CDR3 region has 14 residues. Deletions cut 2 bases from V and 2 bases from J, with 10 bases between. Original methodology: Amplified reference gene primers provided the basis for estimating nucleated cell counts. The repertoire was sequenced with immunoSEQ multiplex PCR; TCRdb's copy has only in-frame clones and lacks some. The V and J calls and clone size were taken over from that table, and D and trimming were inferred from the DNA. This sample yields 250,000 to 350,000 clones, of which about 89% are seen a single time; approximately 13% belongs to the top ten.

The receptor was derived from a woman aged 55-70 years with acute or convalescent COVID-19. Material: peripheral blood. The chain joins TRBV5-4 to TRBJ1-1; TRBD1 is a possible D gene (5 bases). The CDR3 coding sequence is TGTGCCAGCAGCTTTGGCAGGGCCAACACTGAAGCTTTCTTT. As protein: CASSFGRANTEAFF.